This section outlines one TCR beta chain sequence together with its context. This table comes from immunoSEQ multiplex PCR, and its TCRdb copy is limited to in-frame clones, with some not included. The sample records over 150,000 clones, roughly nine tenths being singletons. These data come from a study of blood T cell repertoires in COVID-19. The germline V gene has CDR1 ENHRY and CDR2 SYGVKD. V was trimmed by 6 bases and J by 0 bases, leaving 11 bases between them. The CDR3 totals 14 residues. The chain couples TRBV10-3 to TRBJ1-1; weak D call: TRBD1 (6 bases). This clonotype was obtained from a man between 45 and 60 years old with acute or convalescent COVID-19. The sample was peripheral blood. CDR3 protein: CAIRKDSLNTEAFF. The CDR3 DNA is TGTGCCATCAGGAAGGACAGCCTGAACACTGAAGCTTTCTTT.